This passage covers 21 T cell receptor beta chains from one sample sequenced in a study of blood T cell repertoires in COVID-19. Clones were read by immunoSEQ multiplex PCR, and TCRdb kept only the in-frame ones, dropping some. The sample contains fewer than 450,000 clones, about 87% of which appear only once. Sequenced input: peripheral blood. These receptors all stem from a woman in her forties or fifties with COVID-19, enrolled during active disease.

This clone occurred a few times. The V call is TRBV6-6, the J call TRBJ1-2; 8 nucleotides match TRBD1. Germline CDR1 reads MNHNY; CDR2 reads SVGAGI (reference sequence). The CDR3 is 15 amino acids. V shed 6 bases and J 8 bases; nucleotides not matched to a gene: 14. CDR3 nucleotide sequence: TGTGCCAGCAGCATACCCGGCGACAGGGGAGGGGGCTACACCTTC. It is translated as CASSIPGDRGGGYTF.

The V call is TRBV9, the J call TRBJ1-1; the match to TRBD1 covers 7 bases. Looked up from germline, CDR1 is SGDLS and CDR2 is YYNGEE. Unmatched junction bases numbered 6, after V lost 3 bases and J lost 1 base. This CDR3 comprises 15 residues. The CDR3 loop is CASSGAGQSNTEAFF. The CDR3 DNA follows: TGTGCCAGCAGCGGCGCGGGACAGTCGAACACTGAAGCTTTCTTT.

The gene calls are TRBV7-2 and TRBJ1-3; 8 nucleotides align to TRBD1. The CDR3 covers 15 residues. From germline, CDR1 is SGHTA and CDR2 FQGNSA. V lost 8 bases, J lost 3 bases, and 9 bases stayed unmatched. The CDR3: CASSGGRGVGNTIYF. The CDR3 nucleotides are TGTGCCAGCTCAGGGGGCAGGGGAGTTGGAAACACCATATATTTT.

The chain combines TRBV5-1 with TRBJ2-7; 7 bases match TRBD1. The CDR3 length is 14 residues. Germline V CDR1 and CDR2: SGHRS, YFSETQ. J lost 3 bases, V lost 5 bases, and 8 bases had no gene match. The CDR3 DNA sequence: TGCGCCAGCAGTCTTACAGGGGTTGACTACGAGCAGTACTTC. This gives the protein CASSLTGVDYEQYF.

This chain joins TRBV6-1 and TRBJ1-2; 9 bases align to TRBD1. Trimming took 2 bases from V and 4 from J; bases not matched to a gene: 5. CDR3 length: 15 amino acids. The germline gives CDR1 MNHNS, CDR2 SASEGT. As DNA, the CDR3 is TGTGCCAGCAGTGAATTAGAGACAGGGGGCTATGGCTACACCTTC. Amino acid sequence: CASSELETGGYGYTF.

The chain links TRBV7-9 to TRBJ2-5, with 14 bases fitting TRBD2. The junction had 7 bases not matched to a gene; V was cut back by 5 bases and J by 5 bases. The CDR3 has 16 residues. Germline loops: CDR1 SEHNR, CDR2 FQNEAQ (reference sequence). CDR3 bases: TGTGCCAGCAGCGCTAGACTAGCGGGGGGGCCGGAGACCCAGTACTTC. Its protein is CASSARLAGGPETQYF. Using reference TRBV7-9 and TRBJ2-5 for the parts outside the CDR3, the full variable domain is DTGVSQNPRHKITKRGQNVTFRCDPISEHNRLYWYRQTLGQGPEFLTYFQNEAQLEKSRLLSDRFSAERPKGSFSTLEIQRTEQGDSAMYLCASSARLAGGPETQYFGPGTRLLVL.

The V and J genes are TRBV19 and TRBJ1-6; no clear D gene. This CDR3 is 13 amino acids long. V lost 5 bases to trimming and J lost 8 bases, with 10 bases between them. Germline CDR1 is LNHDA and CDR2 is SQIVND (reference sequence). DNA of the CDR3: TGTGCCAGTAGTGTAGGGCCGTATTCACCCCTCCACTTT. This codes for CASSVGPYSPLHF.

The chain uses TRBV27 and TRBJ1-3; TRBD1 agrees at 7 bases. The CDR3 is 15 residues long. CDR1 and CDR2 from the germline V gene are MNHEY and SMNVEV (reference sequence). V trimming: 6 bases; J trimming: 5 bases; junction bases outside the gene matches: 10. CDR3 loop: CASSRTGLKRNTIYF. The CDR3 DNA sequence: TGTGCCAGCAGCCGGACAGGACTGAAAAGAAACACCATATATTTT.

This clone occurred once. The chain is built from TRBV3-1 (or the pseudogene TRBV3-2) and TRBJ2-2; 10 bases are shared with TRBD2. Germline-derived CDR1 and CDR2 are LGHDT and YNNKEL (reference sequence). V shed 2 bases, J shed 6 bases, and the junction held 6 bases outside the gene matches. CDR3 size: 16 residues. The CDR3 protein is CASSQTRSGGSGELFF. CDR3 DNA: TGTGCCAGCAGCCAAACACGTAGCGGGGGGTCCGGGGAGCTGTTTTTT.

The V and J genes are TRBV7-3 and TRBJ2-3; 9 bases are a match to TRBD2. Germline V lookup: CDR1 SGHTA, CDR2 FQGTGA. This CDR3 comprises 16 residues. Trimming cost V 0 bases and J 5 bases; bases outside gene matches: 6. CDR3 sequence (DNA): TGTGCCAGCAGCTTAACAGGCGGGGGGGCAGTAGATACGCAGTATTTT. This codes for CASSLTGGGAVDTQYF.

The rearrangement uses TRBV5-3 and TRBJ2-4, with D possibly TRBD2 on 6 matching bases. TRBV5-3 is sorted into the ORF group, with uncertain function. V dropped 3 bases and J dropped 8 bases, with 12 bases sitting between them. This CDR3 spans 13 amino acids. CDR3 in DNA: TGTGCCAGAAGCTCTACTAGCCCAGACATTCAGTACTTC. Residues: CARSSTSPDIQYF.

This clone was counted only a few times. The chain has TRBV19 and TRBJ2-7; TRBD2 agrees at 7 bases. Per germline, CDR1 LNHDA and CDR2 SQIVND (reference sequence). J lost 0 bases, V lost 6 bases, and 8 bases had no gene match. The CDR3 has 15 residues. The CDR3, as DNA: TGTGCCAGTAGACCCGGGACTACGAGCTCCTACGAGCAGTACTTC. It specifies CASRPGTTSSYEQYF.

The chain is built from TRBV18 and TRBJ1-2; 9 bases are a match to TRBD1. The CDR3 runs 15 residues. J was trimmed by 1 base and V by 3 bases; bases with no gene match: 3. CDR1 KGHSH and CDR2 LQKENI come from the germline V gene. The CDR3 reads CASSPDRGNNYGYTF. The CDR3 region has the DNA TGTGCCAGCTCACCCGACAGGGGGAATAACTATGGCTACACCTTC.

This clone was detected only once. The CDR3 loop is CASSILATGTDTQYF. The DNA for the CDR3 is TGTGCCAGTAGTATTTTAGCGACAGGGACAGATACGCAGTATTTT. The J gene is TRBJ2-3, the V gene TRBV19, with 7 bases aligning to TRBD1. After removal of 3 bases from V and 3 bases from J, the junction contained 6 bases not matched to a gene. Germline V lookup: CDR1 LNHDA, CDR2 SQIVND (reference sequence). The CDR3 loop spans 15 amino acids.

CDR3 amino acids: CASSLARSAFF. CDR3 bases: TGTGCCAGCAGCTTGGCGCGTTCAGCTTTCTTT. The chain is built from TRBV5-5 and TRBJ1-1; D call uncertain. V lost 0 bases, J lost 10 bases, and 7 bases lay in between. The germline CDR1 and CDR2 sequences are SGHKS and YYEKEE (reference sequence). This CDR3 contains 11 residues.

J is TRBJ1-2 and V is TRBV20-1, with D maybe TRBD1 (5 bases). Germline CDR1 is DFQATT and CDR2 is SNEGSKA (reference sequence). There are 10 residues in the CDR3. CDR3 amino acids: CGCGGLGYTF. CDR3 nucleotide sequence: TGCGGATGCGGGGGTTTAGGCTACACCTTC.

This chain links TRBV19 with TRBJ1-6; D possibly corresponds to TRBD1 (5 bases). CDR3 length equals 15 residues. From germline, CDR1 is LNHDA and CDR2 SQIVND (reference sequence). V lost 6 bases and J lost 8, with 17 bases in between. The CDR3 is CASRPQEGSYSPLHF. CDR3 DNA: TGTGCCAGTAGGCCCCAGGAGGGGTCTTATTCACCCCTCCACTTT. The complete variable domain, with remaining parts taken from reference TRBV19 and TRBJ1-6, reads DGGITQSPKYLFRKEGQNVTLSCEQNLNHDAMYWYRQDPGQGLRLIYYSQIVNDFQKGDIAEGYSVSREKKESFPLTVTSAQKNPTAFYLCASRPQEGSYSPLHFGNGTRLTVT.

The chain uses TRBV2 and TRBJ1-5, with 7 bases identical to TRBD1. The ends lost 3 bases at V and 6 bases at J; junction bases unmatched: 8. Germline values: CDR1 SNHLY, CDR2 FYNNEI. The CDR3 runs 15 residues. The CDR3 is CASSELQGTGQPQHF. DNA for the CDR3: TGTGCCAGCAGTGAGCTACAGGGGACGGGTCAGCCCCAGCATTTT.

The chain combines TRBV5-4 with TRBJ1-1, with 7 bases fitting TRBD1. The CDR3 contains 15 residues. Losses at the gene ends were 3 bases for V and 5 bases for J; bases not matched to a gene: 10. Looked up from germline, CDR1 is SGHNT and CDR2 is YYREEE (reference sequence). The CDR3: CASSSSGTAKTEAFF. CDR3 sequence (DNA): TGTGCCAGCAGCTCCTCCGGGACAGCCAAGACTGAAGCTTTCTTT. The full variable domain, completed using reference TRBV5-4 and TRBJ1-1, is ETGVTQSPTHLIKTRGQQVTLRCSSQSGHNTVSWYQQALGQGPQFIFQYYREEENGRGNFPPRFSGLQFPNYSSELNVNALELDDSALYLCASSSSGTAKTEAFFGQGTRLTVV.

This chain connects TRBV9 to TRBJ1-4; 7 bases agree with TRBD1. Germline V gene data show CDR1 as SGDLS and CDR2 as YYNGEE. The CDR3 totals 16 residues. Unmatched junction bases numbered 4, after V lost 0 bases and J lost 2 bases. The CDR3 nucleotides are TGTGCCAGCAGCGTAGGAAGGGGGCACACTAATGAAAAACTGTTTTTT. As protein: CASSVGRGHTNEKLFF.

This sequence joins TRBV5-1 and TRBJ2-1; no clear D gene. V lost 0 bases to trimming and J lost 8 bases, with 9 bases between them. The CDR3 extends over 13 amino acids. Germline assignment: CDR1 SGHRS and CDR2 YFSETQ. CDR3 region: CASSLGPGDEQFF. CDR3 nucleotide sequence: TGCGCCAGCAGCTTGGGTCCAGGCGATGAGCAGTTCTTC.